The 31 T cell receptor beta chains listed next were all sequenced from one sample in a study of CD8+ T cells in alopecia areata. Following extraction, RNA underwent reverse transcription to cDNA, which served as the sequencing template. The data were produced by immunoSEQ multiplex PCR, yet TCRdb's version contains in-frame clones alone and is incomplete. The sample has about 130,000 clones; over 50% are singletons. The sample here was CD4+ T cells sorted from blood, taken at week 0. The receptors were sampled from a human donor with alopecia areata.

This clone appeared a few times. CDR3 sequence (DNA): TGTGCCAGCAGTTCAACCGGGACTTTGAACACCGGGGAGCTGTTTTTT. As protein: CASSSTGTLNTGELFF. The chain uses TRBV6-6 and TRBJ2-2, with TRBD2 as a possible D gene (6 bases). Trimming removed 4 bases at V and 1 base at J, with 13 bases between. Germline-derived CDR1 and CDR2 are MNHNY and SVGAGI (reference sequence). The CDR3 totals 16 residues.

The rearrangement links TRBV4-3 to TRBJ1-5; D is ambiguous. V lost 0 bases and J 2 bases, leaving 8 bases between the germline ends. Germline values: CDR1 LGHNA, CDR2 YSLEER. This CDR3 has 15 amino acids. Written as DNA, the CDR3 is TGCGCCAGCAGCCAAGAACTCAGCGGCAATCAGCCCCAGCATTTT. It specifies CASSQELSGNQPQHF.

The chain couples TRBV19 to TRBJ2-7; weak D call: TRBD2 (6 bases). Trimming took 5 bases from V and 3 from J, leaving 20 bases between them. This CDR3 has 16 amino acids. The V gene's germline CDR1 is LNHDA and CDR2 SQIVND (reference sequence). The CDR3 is CASSGPAGTGIYEQYF. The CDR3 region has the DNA TGTGCCAGTAGTGGTCCGGCTGGGACTGGGATCTACGAGCAGTACTTC.

CDR3 nucleotide sequence: TGTGCCAGCAGCTTAATCAGAGACACAGATACGCAGTATTTT. It translates to CASSLIRDTDTQYF. The rearrangement links TRBV7-3 to TRBJ2-3, with D unresolved. There are 14 residues in the CDR3. V was trimmed by 1 base and J by 2 bases, leaving 7 bases between them. Germline V CDR1 and CDR2: SGHTA, FQGTGA.

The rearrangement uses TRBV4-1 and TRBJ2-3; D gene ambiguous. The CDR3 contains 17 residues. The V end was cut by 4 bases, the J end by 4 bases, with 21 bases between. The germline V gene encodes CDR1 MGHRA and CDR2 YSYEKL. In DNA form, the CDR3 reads TGCGCCAGCAGCCGAGACTCGAAACCGACCGGATCAGATACGCAGTATTTT. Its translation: CASSRDSKPTGSDTQYF.

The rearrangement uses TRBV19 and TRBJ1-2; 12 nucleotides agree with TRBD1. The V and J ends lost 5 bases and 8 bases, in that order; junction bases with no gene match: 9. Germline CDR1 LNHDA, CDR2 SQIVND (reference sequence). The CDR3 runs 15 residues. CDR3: CASSQPGQGAQGYTF. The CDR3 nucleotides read TGTGCCAGTAGTCAACCGGGACAGGGGGCACAGGGCTACACCTTC.

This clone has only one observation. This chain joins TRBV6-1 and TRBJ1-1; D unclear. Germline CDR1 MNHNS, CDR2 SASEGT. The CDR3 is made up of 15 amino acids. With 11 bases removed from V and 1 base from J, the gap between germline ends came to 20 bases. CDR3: CAAQGGVAGNTEAFF. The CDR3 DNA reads TGTGCCGCCCAAGGTGGGGTGGCGGGGAACACTGAAGCTTTCTTT.

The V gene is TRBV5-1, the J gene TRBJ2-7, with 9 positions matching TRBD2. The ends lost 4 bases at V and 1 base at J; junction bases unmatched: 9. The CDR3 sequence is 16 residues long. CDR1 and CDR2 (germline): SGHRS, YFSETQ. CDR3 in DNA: TGCGCCAGCAGCCCGGGAGGAGCGGGGGGATCCTACGAGCAGTACTTC. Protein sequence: CASSPGGAGGSYEQYF. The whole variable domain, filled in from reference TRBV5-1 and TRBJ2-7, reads KAGVTQTPRYLIKTRGQQVTLSCSPISGHRSVSWYQQTPGQGLQFLFEYFSETQRNKGNFPGRFSGRQFSNSRSEMNVSTLELGDSALYLCASSPGGAGGSYEQYFGPGTRLTVT.

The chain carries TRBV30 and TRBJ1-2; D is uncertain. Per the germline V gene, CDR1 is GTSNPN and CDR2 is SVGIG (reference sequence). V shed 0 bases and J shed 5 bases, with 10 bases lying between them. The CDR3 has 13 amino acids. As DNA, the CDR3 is TGTGCCTGGAGTGTACGGGCACTTTATGGCTACACCTTC. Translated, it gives CAWSVRALYGYTF.

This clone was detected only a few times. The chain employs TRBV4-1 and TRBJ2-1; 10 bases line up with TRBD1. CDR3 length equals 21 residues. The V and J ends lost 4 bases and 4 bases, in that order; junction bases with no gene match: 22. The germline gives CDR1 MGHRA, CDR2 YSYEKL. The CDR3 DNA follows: TGCGCCAGCAGCCCGTTAGGGACAGGGGCCCCAAAGCGGGAGCGGTACAATGAGCAGTTCTTC. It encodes CASSPLGTGAPKRERYNEQFF.

CDR3 amino acids: CASSLYAGVKQFF. The CDR3 DNA reads TGTGCCAGCAGCTTATATGCAGGGGTGAAGCAGTTCTTC. This rearrangement joins TRBV7-7 to TRBJ2-1; D is perhaps TRBD1 (6 bases). This CDR3 is built from 13 residues. Germline CDR1 is SSHAT and CDR2 is FNYEAQ (reference sequence). Trimming took off 2 bases at V and 11 bases at J, with 13 bases between the two ends.

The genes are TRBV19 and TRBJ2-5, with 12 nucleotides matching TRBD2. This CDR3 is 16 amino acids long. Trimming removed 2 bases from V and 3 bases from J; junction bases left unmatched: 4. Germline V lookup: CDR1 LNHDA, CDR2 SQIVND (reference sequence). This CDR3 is CASSIRGLAGKETQYF. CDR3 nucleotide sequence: TGTGCCAGTAGTATACGAGGACTAGCGGGAAAAGAGACCCAGTACTTC. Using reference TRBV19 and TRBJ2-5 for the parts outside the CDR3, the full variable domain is DGGITQSPKYLFRKEGQNVTLSCEQNLNHDAMYWYRQDPGQGLRLIYYSQIVNDFQKGDIAEGYSVSREKKESFPLTVTSAQKNPTAFYLCASSIRGLAGKETQYFGPGTRLLVL.

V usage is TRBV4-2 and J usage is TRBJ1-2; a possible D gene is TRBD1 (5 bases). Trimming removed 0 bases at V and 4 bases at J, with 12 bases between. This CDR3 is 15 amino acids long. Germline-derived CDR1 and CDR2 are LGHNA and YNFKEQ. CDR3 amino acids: CASSQDWQGGYGYTF. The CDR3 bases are TGTGCCAGCAGCCAAGATTGGCAGGGCGGCTATGGCTACACCTTC.

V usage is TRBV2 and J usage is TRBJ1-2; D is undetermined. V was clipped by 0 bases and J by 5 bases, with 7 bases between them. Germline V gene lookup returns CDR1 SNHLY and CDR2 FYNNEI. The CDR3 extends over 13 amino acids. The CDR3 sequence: CASSEAGRYGYTF. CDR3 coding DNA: TGTGCCAGCAGTGAAGCGGGCAGATATGGCTACACCTTC.

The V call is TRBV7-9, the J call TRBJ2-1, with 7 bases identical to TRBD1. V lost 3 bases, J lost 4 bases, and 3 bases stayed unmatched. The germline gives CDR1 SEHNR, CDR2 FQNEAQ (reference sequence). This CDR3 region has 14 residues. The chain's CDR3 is CASSFDRVYNEQFF. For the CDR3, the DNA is TGTGCCAGCAGCTTTGACAGGGTTTACAATGAGCAGTTCTTC. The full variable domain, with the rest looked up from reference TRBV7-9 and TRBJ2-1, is DTGVSQNPRHKITKRGQNVTFRCDPISEHNRLYWYRQTLGQGPEFLTYFQNEAQLEKSRLLSDRFSAERPKGSFSTLEIQRTEQGDSAMYLCASSFDRVYNEQFFGPGTRLTVL.

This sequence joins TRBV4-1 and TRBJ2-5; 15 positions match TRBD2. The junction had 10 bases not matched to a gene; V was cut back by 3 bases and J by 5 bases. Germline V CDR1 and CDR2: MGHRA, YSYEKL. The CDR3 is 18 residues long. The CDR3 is CASSQEGLAGGREETQYF. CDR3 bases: TGCGCCAGCAGCCAGGAAGGACTAGCGGGGGGGCGTGAGGAGACCCAGTACTTC.

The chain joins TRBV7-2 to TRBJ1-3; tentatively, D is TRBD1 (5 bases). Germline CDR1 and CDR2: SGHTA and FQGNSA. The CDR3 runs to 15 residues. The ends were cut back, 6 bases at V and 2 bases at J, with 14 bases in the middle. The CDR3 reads CASRPPGTPGNTIYF. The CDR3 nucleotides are TGTGCCAGCAGACCTCCCGGGACGCCTGGAAACACCATATATTTT.

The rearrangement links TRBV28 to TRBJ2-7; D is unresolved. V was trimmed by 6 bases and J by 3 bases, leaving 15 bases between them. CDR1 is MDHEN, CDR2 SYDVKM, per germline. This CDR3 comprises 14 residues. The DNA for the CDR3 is TGTGCCAGCAGCGCGAATAAGTCAGGCTACGAGCAGTACTTC. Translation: CASSANKSGYEQYF.

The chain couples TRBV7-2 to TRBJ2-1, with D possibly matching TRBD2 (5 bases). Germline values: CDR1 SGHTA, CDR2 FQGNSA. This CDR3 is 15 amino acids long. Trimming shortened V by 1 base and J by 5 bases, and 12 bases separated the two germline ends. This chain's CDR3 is CASSLVGLRNNEQFF. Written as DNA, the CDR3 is TGTGCCAGCAGCTTAGTCGGACTGCGCAACAATGAGCAGTTCTTC.

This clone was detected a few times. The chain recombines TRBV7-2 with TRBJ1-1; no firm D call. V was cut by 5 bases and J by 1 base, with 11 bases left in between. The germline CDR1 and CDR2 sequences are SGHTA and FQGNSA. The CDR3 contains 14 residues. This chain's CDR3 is CASSIRRTNTEAFF. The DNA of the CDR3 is TGTGCCAGCAGCATAAGACGGACGAACACTGAAGCTTTCTTT. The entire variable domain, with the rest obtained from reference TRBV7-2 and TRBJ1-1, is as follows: GAGVSQSPSNKVTEKGKDVELRCDPISGHTALYWYRQSLGQGLEFLIYFQGNSAPDKSGLPSDRFSAERTGGSVSTLTIQRTQQEDSAVYLCASSIRRTNTEAFFGQGTRLTVV.

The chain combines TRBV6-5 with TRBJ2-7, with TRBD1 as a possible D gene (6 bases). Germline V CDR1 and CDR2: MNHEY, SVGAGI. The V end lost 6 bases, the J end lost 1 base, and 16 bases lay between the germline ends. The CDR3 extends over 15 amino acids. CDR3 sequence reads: CASSSRDTGSYEQYF. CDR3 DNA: TGTGCCAGCAGCTCGAGGGACACCGGTTCCTACGAGCAGTACTTC.

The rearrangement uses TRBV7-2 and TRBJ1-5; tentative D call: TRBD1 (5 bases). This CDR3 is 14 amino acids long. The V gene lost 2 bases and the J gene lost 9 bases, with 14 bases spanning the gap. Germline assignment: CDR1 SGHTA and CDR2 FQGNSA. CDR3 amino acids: CASSLRKGDGPQHF. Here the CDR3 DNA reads TGTGCCAGCAGCTTAAGAAAAGGGGATGGGCCCCAGCATTTT.

CDR3 sequence: CASSLVGNLGQETQYF. In DNA form, the CDR3 reads TGTGCCAGCAGTTTAGTCGGGAACCTCGGTCAAGAGACCCAGTACTTC. The V gene is TRBV28, the J gene TRBJ2-5, with a tentative D call TRBD2 (5 bases). The CDR3 totals 16 residues. Trimming cost V 2 bases and J 2 bases, with 15 bases left between them. Looked up from germline, CDR1 is MDHEN and CDR2 is SYDVKM.

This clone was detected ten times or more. DNA of the CDR3: TGTGCCATCAGTGAACGGAAAGATGAGCAGTTCTTC. It encodes CAISERKDEQFF. The V call is TRBV10-3, the J call TRBJ2-1, with D uncertain. This CDR3 is built from 12 residues. The V gene lost 3 bases and the J gene lost 8 bases, with 8 bases spanning the gap. Germline CDR1 reads ENHRY; CDR2 reads SYGVKD.

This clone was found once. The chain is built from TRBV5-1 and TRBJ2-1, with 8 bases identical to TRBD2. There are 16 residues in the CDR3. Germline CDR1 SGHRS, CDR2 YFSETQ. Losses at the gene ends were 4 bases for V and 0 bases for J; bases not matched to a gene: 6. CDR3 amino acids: CASSPRSGGSYNEQFF. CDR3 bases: TGCGCCAGCAGCCCACGAAGCGGGGGCTCCTACAATGAGCAGTTCTTC.

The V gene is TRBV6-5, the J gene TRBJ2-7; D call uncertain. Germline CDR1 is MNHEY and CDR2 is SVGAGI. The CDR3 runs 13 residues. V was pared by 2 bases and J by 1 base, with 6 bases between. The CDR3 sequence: CASSYRQSYEQYF. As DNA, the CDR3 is TGTGCCAGCAGTTACCGGCAGTCCTACGAGCAGTACTTC.

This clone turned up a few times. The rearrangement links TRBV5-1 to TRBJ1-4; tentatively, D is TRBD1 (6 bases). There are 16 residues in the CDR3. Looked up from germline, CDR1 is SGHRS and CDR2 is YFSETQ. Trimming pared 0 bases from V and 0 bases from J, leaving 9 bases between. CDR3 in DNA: TGCGCCAGCAGCTTGGCGGGGGGCGCAACTAATGAAAAACTGTTTTTT. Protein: CASSLAGGATNEKLFF. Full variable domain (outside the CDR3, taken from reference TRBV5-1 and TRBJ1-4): KAGVTQTPRYLIKTRGQQVTLSCSPISGHRSVSWYQQTPGQGLQFLFEYFSETQRNKGNFPGRFSGRQFSNSRSEMNVSTLELGDSALYLCASSLAGGATNEKLFFGSGTQLSVL.

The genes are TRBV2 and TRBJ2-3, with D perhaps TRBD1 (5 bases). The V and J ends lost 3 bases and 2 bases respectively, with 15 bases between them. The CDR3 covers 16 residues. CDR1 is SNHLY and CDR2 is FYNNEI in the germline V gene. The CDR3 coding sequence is TGTGCCAGCAGTGACCGGGCCCTAGGGGACACAGATACGCAGTATTTT. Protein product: CASSDRALGDTDTQYF.

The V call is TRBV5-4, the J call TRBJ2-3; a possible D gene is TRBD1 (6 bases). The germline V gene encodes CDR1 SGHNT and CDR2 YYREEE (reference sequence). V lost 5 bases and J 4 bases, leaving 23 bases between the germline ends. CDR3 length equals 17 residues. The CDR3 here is CASRETTGAPGADTQYF. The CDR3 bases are TGTGCCAGCAGGGAGACGACAGGCGCCCCGGGTGCAGATACGCAGTATTTT.

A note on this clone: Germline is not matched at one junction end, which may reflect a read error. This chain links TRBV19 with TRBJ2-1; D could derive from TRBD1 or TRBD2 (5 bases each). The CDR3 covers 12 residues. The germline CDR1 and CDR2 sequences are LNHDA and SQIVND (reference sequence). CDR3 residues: CASSMRDGAGIF. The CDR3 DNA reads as TGTGCCAGTAGTATGCGTGATGGGGCCGGGATCTTC.

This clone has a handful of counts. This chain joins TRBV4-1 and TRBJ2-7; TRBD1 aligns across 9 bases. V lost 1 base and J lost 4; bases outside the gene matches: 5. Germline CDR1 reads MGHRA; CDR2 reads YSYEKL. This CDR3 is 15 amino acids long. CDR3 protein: CASSQVGQGRYEQYF. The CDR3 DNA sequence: TGCGCCAGCAGCCAAGTAGGACAGGGGCGGTACGAGCAGTACTTC.